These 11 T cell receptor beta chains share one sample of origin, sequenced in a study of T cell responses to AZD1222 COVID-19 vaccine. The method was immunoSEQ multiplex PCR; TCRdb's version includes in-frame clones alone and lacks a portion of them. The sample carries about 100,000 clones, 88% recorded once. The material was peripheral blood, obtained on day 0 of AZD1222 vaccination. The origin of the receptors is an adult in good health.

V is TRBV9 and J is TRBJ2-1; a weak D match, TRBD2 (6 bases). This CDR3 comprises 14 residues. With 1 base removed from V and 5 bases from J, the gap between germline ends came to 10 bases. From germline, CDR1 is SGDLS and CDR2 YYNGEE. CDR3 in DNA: TGTGCCAGCAGCGTACTAGCGAGGGACAATGAGCAGTTCTTC. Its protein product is CASSVLARDNEQFF.

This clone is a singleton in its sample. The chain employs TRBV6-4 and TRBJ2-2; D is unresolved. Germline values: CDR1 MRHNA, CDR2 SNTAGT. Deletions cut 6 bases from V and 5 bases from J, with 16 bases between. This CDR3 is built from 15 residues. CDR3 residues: CASSLGPSETGELFF. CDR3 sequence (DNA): TGTGCCAGCAGCCTCGGACCATCGGAGACCGGGGAGCTGTTTTTT.

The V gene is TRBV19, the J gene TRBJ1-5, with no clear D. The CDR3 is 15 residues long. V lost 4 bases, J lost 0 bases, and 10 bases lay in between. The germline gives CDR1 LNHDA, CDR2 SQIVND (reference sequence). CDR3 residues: CASSRGIYSNQPQHF. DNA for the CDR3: TGTGCCAGTAGTAGAGGTATCTATAGCAATCAGCCCCAGCATTTT.

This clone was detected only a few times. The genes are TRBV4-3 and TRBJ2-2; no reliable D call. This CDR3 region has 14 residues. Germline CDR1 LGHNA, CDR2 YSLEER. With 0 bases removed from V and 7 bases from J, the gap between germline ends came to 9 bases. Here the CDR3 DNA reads TGCGCCAGCAGCCAAGATAGGGTTATCGGGGAGCTGTTTTTT. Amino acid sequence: CASSQDRVIGELFF.

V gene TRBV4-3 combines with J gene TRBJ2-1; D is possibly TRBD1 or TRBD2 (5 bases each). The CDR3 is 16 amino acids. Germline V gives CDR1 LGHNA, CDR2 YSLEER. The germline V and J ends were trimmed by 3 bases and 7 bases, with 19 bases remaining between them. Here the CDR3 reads CASSQYPGTLLNEQFF. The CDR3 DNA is TGCGCCAGCAGCCAGTATCCCGGGACCCTTTTGAATGAGCAGTTCTTC.

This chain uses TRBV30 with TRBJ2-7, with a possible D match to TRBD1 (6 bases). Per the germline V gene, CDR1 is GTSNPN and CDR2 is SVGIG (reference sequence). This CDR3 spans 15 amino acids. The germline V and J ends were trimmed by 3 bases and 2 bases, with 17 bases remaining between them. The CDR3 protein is CAWSVDRHNTYEQYF. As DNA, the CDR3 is TGTGCCTGGAGCGTGGACAGACACAACACCTACGAGCAGTACTTC.

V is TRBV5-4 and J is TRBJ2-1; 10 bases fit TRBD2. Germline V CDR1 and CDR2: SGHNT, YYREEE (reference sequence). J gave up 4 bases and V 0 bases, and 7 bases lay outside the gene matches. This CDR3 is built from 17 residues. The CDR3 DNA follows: TGTGCCAGCAGCTTGGGCCAGCGGGAGGGCCCGTACAATGAGCAGTTCTTC. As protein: CASSLGQREGPYNEQFF.

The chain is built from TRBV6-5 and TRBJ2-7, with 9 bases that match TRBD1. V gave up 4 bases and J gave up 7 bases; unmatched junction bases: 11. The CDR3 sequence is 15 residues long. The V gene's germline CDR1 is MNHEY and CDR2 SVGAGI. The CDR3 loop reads CASSFNRDRANEQYF. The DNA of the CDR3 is TGTGCCAGCAGTTTTAACCGGGACAGGGCAAATGAGCAGTACTTC.

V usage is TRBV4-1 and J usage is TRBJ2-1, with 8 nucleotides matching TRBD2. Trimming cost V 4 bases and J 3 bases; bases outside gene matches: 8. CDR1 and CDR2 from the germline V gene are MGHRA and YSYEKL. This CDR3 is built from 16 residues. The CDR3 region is CASSRSPGLDYNEQFF. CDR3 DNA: TGCGCCAGCAGCCGAAGCCCGGGACTAGACTACAATGAGCAGTTCTTC.

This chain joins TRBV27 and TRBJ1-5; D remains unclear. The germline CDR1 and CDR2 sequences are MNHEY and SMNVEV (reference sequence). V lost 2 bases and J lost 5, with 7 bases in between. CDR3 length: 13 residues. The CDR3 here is CASSLIQHQPQHF. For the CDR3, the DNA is TGTGCCAGCAGTTTAATACAGCATCAGCCCCAGCATTTT.

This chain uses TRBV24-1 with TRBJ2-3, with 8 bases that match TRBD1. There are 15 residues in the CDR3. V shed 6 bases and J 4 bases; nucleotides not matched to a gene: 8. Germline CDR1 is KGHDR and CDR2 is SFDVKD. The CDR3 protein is CATSHSDRVPDTQYF. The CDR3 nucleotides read TGTGCCACCAGTCACTCGGACAGGGTCCCAGATACGCAGTATTTT.